This record covers a single T cell receptor (beta chain). Its antigen is unidentified. This sample includes further DNA sequences coding for the same CDR3. This entry is derived from a study of cytomegalovirus exposure and HLA in healthy donors. Study-level background: About 79 million unique TCRs from HLA-typed donors were held in an early data release. Among the 300 to 400 donors who were genotyped, roughly 85% fell in the genetic ancestry cluster that is associated with self-reported Caucasian donors. Overall study results and limits: The majority of TCR sequences were rare, yet some public TCRs appeared in many donors. The classifier was said to identify cytomegalovirus status with high specificity and sensitivity.

Looked up from germline, CDR1 is LGHNA and CDR2 is YSLEER. V gave up 1 base and J gave up 3 bases, with 10 bases separating them. The CDR3 covers 14 residues. The PCR had 60 Vbeta and 13 Jbeta primers. Assay: immunoSEQ multiplex PCR; the TCRdb copy retains only in-frame clones and omits some. This sample has about 120,000 clones, with over 70% found just once. Sequencing was carried out using PBMCs. The rearrangement uses TRBV4-3 and TRBJ2-7; D possibly corresponds to TRBD1 (5 bases). This clonotype was sampled from a woman aged 18-29 years in good health and CMV-seronegative. The CDR3 sequence: CASSQGGLGYEQYF. The CDR3 region has the DNA TGCGCCAGCAGCCAAGGGGGCCTGGGCTACGAGCAGTACTTC.